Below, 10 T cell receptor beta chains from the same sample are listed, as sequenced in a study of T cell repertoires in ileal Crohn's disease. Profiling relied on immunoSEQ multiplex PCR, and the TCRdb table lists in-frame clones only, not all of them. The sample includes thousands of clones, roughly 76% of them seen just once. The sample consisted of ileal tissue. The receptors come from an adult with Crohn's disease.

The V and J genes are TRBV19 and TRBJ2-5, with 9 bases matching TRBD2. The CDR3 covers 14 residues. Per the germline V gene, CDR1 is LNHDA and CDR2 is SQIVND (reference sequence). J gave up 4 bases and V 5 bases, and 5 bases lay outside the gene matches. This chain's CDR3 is CASSDSGGRETQYF. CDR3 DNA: TGTGCCAGTAGTGACAGCGGGGGGAGAGAGACCCAGTACTTC.

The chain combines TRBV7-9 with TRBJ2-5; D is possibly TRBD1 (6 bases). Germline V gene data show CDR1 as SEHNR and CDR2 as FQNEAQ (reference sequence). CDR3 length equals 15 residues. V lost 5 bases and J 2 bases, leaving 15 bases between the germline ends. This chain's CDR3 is CASSLLMGQQETQYF. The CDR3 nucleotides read TGTGCCAGCAGCCTTTTAATGGGACAACAAGAGACCCAGTACTTC.

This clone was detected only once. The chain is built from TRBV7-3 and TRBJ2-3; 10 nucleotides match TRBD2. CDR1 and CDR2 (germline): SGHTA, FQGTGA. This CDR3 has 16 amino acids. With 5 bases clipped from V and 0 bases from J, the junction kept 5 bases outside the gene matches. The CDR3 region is CASSPVAGGSTDTQYF. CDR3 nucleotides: TGTGCCAGCAGCCCCGTAGCGGGAGGAAGCACAGATACGCAGTATTTT.

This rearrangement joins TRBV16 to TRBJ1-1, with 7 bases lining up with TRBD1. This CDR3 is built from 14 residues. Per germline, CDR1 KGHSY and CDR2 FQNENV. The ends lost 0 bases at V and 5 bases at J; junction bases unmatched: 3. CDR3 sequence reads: CASSQSTGVTEAFF. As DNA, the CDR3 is TGTGCCAGCAGCCAATCAACAGGGGTTACTGAAGCTTTCTTT.

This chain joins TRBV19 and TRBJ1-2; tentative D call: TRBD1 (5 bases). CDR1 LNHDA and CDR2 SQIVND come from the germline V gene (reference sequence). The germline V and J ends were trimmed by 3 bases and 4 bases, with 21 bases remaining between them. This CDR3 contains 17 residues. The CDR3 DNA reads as TGTGCCAGTAGTATCAAAGCGGGGGGTCGGCTGGGCTATGGCTACACCTTC. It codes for CASSIKAGGRLGYGYTF.

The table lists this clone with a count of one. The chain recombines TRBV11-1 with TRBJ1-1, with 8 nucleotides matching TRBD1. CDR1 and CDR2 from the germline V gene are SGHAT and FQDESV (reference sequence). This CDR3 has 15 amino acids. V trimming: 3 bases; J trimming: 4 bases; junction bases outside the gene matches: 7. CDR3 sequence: CASSLQMTGVTEAFF. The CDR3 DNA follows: TGTGCCAGCAGCTTGCAAATGACAGGGGTCACTGAAGCTTTCTTT.

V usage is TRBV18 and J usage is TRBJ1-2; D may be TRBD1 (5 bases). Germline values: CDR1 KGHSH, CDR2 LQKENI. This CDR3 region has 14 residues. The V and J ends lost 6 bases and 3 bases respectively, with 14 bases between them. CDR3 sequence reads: CASSPSGGDYGYTF. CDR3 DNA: TGTGCCAGCTCGCCCTCGGGGGGGGACTATGGCTACACCTTC.

The CDR3 DNA reads TGTGCCAGCACCCGGACAGCTGGAACTGAAGCTTTCTTT. Its protein is CASTRTAGTEAFF. The chain is built from TRBV6-1 and TRBJ1-1, with D possibly being TRBD1 (6 bases). V lost 7 bases, J lost 5 bases, and 14 bases lay in between. The germline V gene has CDR1 MNHNS and CDR2 SASEGT. The CDR3 sequence is 13 residues long.

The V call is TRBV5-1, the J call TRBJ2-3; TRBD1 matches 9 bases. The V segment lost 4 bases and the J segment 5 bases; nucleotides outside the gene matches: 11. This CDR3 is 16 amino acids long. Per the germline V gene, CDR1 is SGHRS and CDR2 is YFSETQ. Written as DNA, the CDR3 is TGCGCCAGCAGCCCCGGACAGGGGATCGGGGTAGATACGCAGTATTTT. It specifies CASSPGQGIGVDTQYF.

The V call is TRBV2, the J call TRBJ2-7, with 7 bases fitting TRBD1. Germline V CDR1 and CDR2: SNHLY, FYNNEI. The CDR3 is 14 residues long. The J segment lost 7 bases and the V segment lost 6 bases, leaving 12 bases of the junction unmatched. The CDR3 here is CASRQGLGSREQYF. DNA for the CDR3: TGTGCCAGCAGACAGGGGCTAGGGAGCCGGGAGCAGTACTTC.